The rows below give T cell receptor beta chains drawn from one sample of a study of STAT3 mutations in large granular lymphocyte leukemia. The repertoire was sequenced with immunoSEQ multiplex PCR; TCRdb's copy has only in-frame clones and lacks some. The profile shows over 25,000 clones, roughly 80% of them singletons. Sequencing was carried out using peripheral blood mononuclear cells. The receptor set was obtained from a woman aged 50 to 65 with T-cell large granular lymphocyte leukemia. Some clones in this sample may be carry-over from other donors' samples. CDR3s include the opening cysteine and the closing phenylalanine or tryptophan. The D gene is left open where the match is weak. Expanded clones get a size class; other rows say once, few or many, or leave the size out.

J gene	D gene	clone size	V gene	CDR3 protein	CDR3 DNA
TRBJ2-3	-	-	TRBV7-7	CASSLEAGRGDTQYF	TGTGCTAGCAGCTTAGAGGCAGGCAGGGGTGATACGCAGTATTTT
TRBJ2-7	TRBD2	-	TRBV4-1	CASSQDRLAGGPTSYEQYF	TGCGCCAGCAGCCAAGATCGGCTAGCGGGAGGCCCTACCTCCTACGAGCAGTACTTC
TRBJ1-4	-	few	TRBV28	CASRGGNEKLFF	TGTGCCAGCAGAGGTGGAAATGAAAAACTGTTTTTT
TRBJ2-7	-	few	TRBV5-1	CASSYDYEQYF	TGCGCCAGCAGCTATGACTACGAGCAGTACTTC
TRBJ2-3	TRBD2	-	TRBV5-4	CASSLTSGSGVGDTQYF	TGTGCCAGCAGCTTAACTAGCGGGAGTGGTGTCGGAGATACGCAGTATTTT
TRBJ2-2	TRBD2	-	TRBV6-6	CASSAGTSGPTGELFF	TGTGCCAGCAGCGCAGGAACTAGCGGTCCCACCGGGGAGCTGTTTTTT
TRBJ2-7	TRBD1	-	TRBV5-1	CASSRQTGGRDEQYF	TGCGCCAGCAGTCGCCAAACAGGGGGACGGGACGAGCAGTACTTC
TRBJ2-3	-	-	TRBV28	CASINTGSPDTQYF	TGTGCCAGCATTAATACAGGGAGTCCAGATACGCAGTATTTT
TRBJ1-1	TRBD1	-	TRBV29-1	CSVVWTGGIMNTEAFF	TGCAGCGTTGTTTGGACAGGGGGCATCATGAACACTGAAGCTTTCTTT
TRBJ2-3	-	-	TRBV5-1	CASSLGRGGTTDTQYF	TGCGCCAGCAGCTTGGGGAGAGGCGGGACCACAGATACGCAGTATTTT
TRBJ2-7	TRBD2	-	TRBV30	CAWSGGGLVVDEQYF	TGTGCCTGGAGCGGGGGGGGGCTAGTTGTGGACGAGCAGTACTTC
TRBJ2-7	TRBD1	once	TRBV7-2	CASSSLDRSDEQYF	TGTGCCAGCAGCTCGTTGGACAGGTCAGACGAGCAGTACTTC
TRBJ2-7	-	-	TRBV2	CASRRGLQQGEQYF	TGTGCCAGCAGACGGGGACTCCAGCAAGGAGAGCAGTACTTC
TRBJ2-3	TRBD2	-	TRBV5-1	CASSLPRPSGTDTQYF	TGCGCCAGCAGCTTGCCTCGGCCTAGCGGAACAGATACGCAGTATTTT
TRBJ2-7	TRBD1	-	TRBV5-6	CASRTAGGSYEQYF	TGTGCCAGCAGGACGGCAGGGGGCAGCTACGAGCAGTACTTC
TRBJ2-7	-	-	TRBV11-2	CASSLDPDYEQYF	TGTGCCAGCAGCTTAGATCCGGATTACGAGCAGTACTTC
TRBJ2-7	-	-	TRBV5-1	CASSLVGAPLPYEQYF	TGCGCCAGCAGCTTGGTAGGGGCACCGCTCCCCTACGAGCAGTACTTC
TRBJ1-5	-	-	TRBV4-2	CASSQVNREGQPQHF	TGTGCCAGCAGCCAAGTAAACAGGGAGGGTCAGCCCCAGCATTTT
TRBJ2-7	-	few	TRBV7-9	CASSPSMDYEQYF	TGTGCCAGCAGCCCCTCTATGGACTACGAGCAGTACTTC
TRBJ1-1	-	-	TRBV4-1	CASTHRGEYGNTEAFF	TGCGCCAGCACTCACCGAGGGGAATATGGGAACACTGAAGCTTTCTTT
TRBJ1-2	TRBD1	-	TRBV7-2	CASSLVGGGIDGYTF	TGTGCCAGCAGCTTAGTAGGGGGCGGTATAGATGGCTACACCTTC
TRBJ1-2	-	-	TRBV25-1	CASKGYVNYGYTF	TGTGCCAGCAAAGGCTACGTAAACTATGGCTACACCTTC
TRBJ1-2	TRBD1	once	TRBV18	CASSPIDREVNYGYTF	TGTGCCAGCTCACCAATTGACAGGGAAGTCAACTATGGCTACACCTTC
TRBJ2-7	-	-	TRBV7-9	CASSLELQGNYEQYF	TGTGCCAGCAGCTTAGAGCTACAGGGAAACTACGAGCAGTACTTC
TRBJ1-1	-	-	TRBV7-3	CASSRRADTEAFF	TGTGCCAGCAGCCGCAGGGCAGACACTGAAGCTTTCTTT
TRBJ1-2	TRBD1	-	TRBV6-5	CASSSRDRDGYTF	TGTGCCAGCAGCTCCAGGGACAGGGACGGCTACACCTTC
TRBJ2-5	-	-	TRBV27	CASSSRGGGETQYF	TGTGCCAGCAGTTCCCGGGGAGGGGGAGAGACCCAGTACTTC
TRBJ1-5	TRBD1	few	TRBV19	CASSDRGRDQPQHF	TGTGCCAGTAGTGACAGGGGCAGGGATCAGCCCCAGCATTTT
TRBJ1-4	-	once	TRBV5-6	CASSLTGLTNEKLFF	TGTGCCAGCAGTTTAACGGGGCTAACTAATGAAAAACTGTTTTTT
TRBJ1-2	TRBD1	-	TRBV27	CASSHGTGFGYTF	TGTGCCAGCAGTCACGGGACAGGGTTTGGCTACACCTTC
TRBJ1-2	-	-	TRBV10-3	CAISDKVIYGYTF	TGTGCCATCAGTGATAAGGTCATCTATGGCTACACCTTC
TRBJ2-7	TRBD2	-	TRBV7-8	CASSLGLAQTYEQYF	TGTGCCAGCAGCTTAGGACTAGCGCAAACCTACGAGCAGTACTTC
TRBJ1-2	-	-	TRBV27	CASSASTGPQLYGYTF	TGTGCCAGCAGTGCCTCAACAGGGCCTCAACTCTATGGCTACACCTTC
TRBJ2-5	TRBD1	-	TRBV12-5	CASRQGIRTGETQYF	TGTGCTAGTAGACAGGGAATACGTACCGGGGAGACCCAGTACTTC
TRBJ1-5	-	-	TRBV7-2	CASSLEAGFHQPQHF	TGTGCCAGCAGCTTAGAGGCAGGGTTCCATCAGCCCCAGCATTTT
TRBJ1-2	-	-	TRBV7-9	CASSPGHTNYGYTF	TGTGCCAGCAGCCCTGGACATACCAACTATGGCTACACCTTC
TRBJ2-7	TRBD2	-	TRBV5-1	CASSRTSGRAGEQYF	TGCGCCAGCAGCCGGACTAGCGGGAGGGCGGGGGAGCAGTACTTC
TRBJ2-1	-	-	TRBV7-9	CASSLGQVNEQFF	TGTGCCAGCAGCTTAGGTCAAGTTAATGAGCAGTTCTTC
TRBJ1-5	TRBD1	few	TRBV9	CASSPDRGQPQHF	TGTGCCAGCAGCCCAGACAGGGGCCAGCCCCAGCATTTT
TRBJ2-7	-	-	TRBV28	CASSSNGREQYF	TGTGCCAGCAGTTCAAACGGTCGGGAGCAGTACTTC
TRBJ2-1	TRBD2	once	TRBV5-4	CASSLAGGRRTNEQFF	TGTGCCAGCAGCTTGGCGGGGGGGCGACGGACGAATGAGCAGTTCTTC
TRBJ2-2	-	once	TRBV30	CAWRTQGTGELFF	TGTGCCTGGAGGACCCAGGGTACCGGGGAGCTGTTTTTT
TRBJ2-5	-	-	TRBV20-1	CSFRREETQYF	TGCAGTTTCCGGAGGGAAGAGACCCAGTACTTC
TRBJ2-7	TRBD1	-	TRBV23-1	CASSHPRDSFFSYEQYF	TGCGCCAGCAGTCACCCCCGGGACAGTTTCTTCTCCTACGAGCAGTACTTC
TRBJ2-5	-	-	TRBV5-1	CASSLGRQQETQYF	TGCGCCAGCAGCTTGGGTAGACAGCAAGAGACCCAGTACTTC
TRBJ2-5	-	-	TRBV4-2	CASSQALRGRETQYF	TGTGCCAGCAGCCAAGCCCTCAGGGGCCGAGAGACCCAGTACTTC
TRBJ2-1	-	once	TRBV7-8	CASSRHQGPSPGNEQFF	TGTGCCAGCAGCCGACACCAGGGGCCCAGCCCGGGCAATGAGCAGTTCTTC
TRBJ1-5	-	-	TRBV6-6	CASKPFGKAQHF	TGTGCCAGCAAACCATTTGGGAAAGCCCAGCATTTT
TRBJ1-2	-	-	TRBV5-1	CASTDYSYGYTF	TGCGCCAGCACGGACTACTCCTATGGCTACACCTTC
TRBJ2-1	-	few	TRBV27	CASSLYRDNEQFF	TGTGCCAGCAGTTTGTACAGGGACAATGAGCAGTTCTTC
TRBJ2-3	-	-	TRBV4-2	CASSQDEERADTQYF	TGTGCCAGCAGCCAAGATGAAGAGCGCGCAGATACGCAGTATTTT
TRBJ2-7	-	-	TRBV7-9	CASSPSRGALYEQYF	TGTGCCAGCAGCCCCTCGAGAGGGGCCTTATACGAGCAGTACTTC
TRBJ1-4	TRBD1	-	TRBV30	CAWSAGQGQFNEKLFF	TGTGCCTGGAGTGCCGGACAGGGGCAATTTAATGAAAAACTGTTTTTT
TRBJ2-7	-	-	TRBV25-1	CASSATVEQYF	TGTGCCAGCAGTGCCACGGTCGAGCAGTACTTC